This entry lists 18 T cell receptor beta chains sequenced from one sample in a study of CD4 T cells in relation to SARS-CoV-2 and coronaviruses. Using immunoSEQ multiplex PCR, the repertoire was profiled, and TCRdb retains in-frame clones only, with some absent. The sample lists roughly 20,000 clones, roughly 66% occurring once. Before the COVID-19 pandemic, during about 2011-2019, CD4+ T cells were taken from unexposed donors. Isolation of CD4+ T cells took place after roughly nine days in culture. Antigen specificity for these receptors is unknown. Sequencing was done on a sample of CD4+ T cells from PBMCs, cultured in vitro. The receptor set was obtained from a human donor in good health.

This clone has just one count. The chain carries TRBV6-2 or TRBV6-3 and TRBJ2-3; D remains ambiguous. Between the trimmed V and J ends, which lost 4 bases and 3 bases, there was a span of 14 bases. CDR1 and CDR2 from the germline V gene are MNHEY and SVGEGT. CDR3 length: 15 amino acids. This CDR3 is CASSLNGFGTDTQYF. For the CDR3, the DNA is TGTGCCAGCAGTTTAAACGGTTTTGGGACAGATACGCAGTATTTT.

The rearrangement joins TRBV4-1 to TRBJ1-5; D is undetermined. The V gene lost 4 bases and the J gene lost 1 base, with 11 bases spanning the gap. Germline CDR1 and CDR2: MGHRA and YSYEKL. CDR3 length equals 15 residues. CDR3 region: CASSRLDRSNQPQHF. The CDR3 DNA follows: TGCGCCAGCAGCCGCCTAGATCGGAGCAATCAGCCCCAGCATTTT.

This clone was observed a handful of times. The chain carries TRBV9 and TRBJ1-6; TRBD1 matches at 8 bases. Trimming removed 3 bases from V and 7 bases from J; junction bases left unmatched: 6. CDR3 length equals 15 residues. Germline CDR1 SGDLS, CDR2 YYNGEE. CDR3 DNA sequence: TGTGCCAGCAGCGCGGGACAGGCCCAGAATTCACCCCTCCACTTT. Its protein is CASSAGQAQNSPLHF.

The chain joins TRBV19 to TRBJ1-1; TRBD1 aligns across 9 bases. This CDR3 comprises 15 residues. Looked up from germline, CDR1 is LNHDA and CDR2 is SQIVND (reference sequence). J was trimmed by 7 bases and V by 5 bases; bases with no gene match: 11. The CDR3 region is CASSFSSGTGNEAFF. The DNA of the CDR3 is TGTGCCAGTAGTTTCTCCTCCGGGACAGGGAATGAAGCTTTCTTT.

The J gene is TRBJ1-2, the V gene TRBV21-1; the table's D call of TRBD1 was not tested on the DNA. TRBV21-1 is termed a pseudogene. The CDR3 has 16 residues. The CDR3 reads CASSIKDRPRMRGYTF. The CDR3 DNA reads as TGTGCCAGCAGCATAAAAGATAGACCCAGGATGAGAGGCTACACCTTC.

This clone appeared a few times. The chain recombines TRBV19 with TRBJ2-3; no firm D call. Looked up from germline, CDR1 is LNHDA and CDR2 is SQIVND (reference sequence). The CDR3 spans 13 residues. The V gene lost 7 bases and the J gene lost 6 bases, with 14 bases spanning the gap. The CDR3 DNA sequence: TGTGCCAGTAAGGGTAGGGAACTGGATACGCAGTATTTT. Protein: CASKGRELDTQYF.

This clone was picked up a small number of times. This chain joins TRBV6-5 and TRBJ1-5, with a possible D match to TRBD1 (6 bases). The germline gives CDR1 MNHEY, CDR2 SVGAGI. V lost 7 bases and J 3 bases, leaving 13 bases between the germline ends. This CDR3 contains 14 residues. The CDR3 sequence is CASKGNRDNQPQHF. The CDR3 DNA sequence: TGTGCCAGCAAGGGGAACAGGGACAATCAGCCCCAGCATTTT.

The J gene is TRBJ1-2, the V gene TRBV3-1 (or the pseudogene TRBV3-2); D ambiguous. Germline CDR1 is LGHDT and CDR2 is YNNKEL (reference sequence). Trimming pared 4 bases from V and 2 bases from J, leaving 17 bases between. This CDR3 has 16 residues. CDR3 in amino acids: CASSPGLRSGNYGYTF. As DNA, the CDR3 is TGTGCCAGCAGCCCAGGACTGCGATCTGGGAACTATGGCTACACCTTC.

The rearrangement joins TRBV30 to TRBJ2-3; no clear D gene. Germline V CDR1 and CDR2: GTSNPN, SVGIG (reference sequence). This CDR3 spans 12 amino acids. V gave up 1 base and J gave up 2 bases, with 4 bases separating them. This CDR3 reads CAWSGLTDTQYF. The CDR3 DNA follows: TGTGCCTGGAGTGGCCTCACAGATACGCAGTATTTT.

About this clone: At one of its ends the junction is not consistent with the germline gene, which may arise from a read error. The chain combines TRBV4-1 with TRBJ2-2, with D perhaps TRBD1 or TRBD2 (5 bases each). The CDR3 extends over 15 amino acids. Germline values: CDR1 MGHRA, CDR2 YSYEKL. CDR3 coding DNA: TGCGCCAGCAACCAAGGTCAGGGACGCACCGGGGAGCTGTTTTTT. Its protein product is CASNQGQGRTGELFF.

In its sample, this clone was seen a few times. The chain uses TRBV7-9 and TRBJ1-1; D may be TRBD1 (5 bases). The V gene lost 5 bases and the J gene lost 12 bases, with 22 bases spanning the gap. The CDR3 extends over 14 amino acids. From germline, CDR1 is SEHNR and CDR2 FQNEAQ (reference sequence). The CDR3 sequence is CASSTAGSGEKTFF. The CDR3, as DNA: TGTGCCAGCAGCACCGCGGGTTCGGGGGAGAAAACTTTCTTT.

V usage is TRBV7-2 and J usage is TRBJ1-5; possibly TRBD1 for D (6 bases). The V end lost 2 bases, the J end lost 3 bases, and 11 bases lay between the germline ends. The CDR3 loop spans 15 amino acids. Germline CDR1 SGHTA, CDR2 FQGNSA. The CDR3 DNA reads TGTGCCAGCAGCTTATTCGCAGGGGCCAATCAGCCCCAGCATTTT. This translates into CASSLFAGANQPQHF.

The CDR3 DNA follows: TGTGCCAGCAGTTCTCGACCGGGACAGGGTTTCGAGCAGTACTTC. Encoded protein: CASSSRPGQGFEQYF. V gene TRBV6-5 combines with J gene TRBJ2-7; 9 positions match TRBD1. The CDR3 runs 15 residues. After removal of 4 bases from V and 6 bases from J, the junction contained 10 bases not matched to a gene. CDR1 and CDR2 (germline): MNHEY, SVGAGI.

This clone was detected only a few times. The chain couples TRBV2 to TRBJ1-3; D is unresolved. V was clipped by 6 bases and J by 4 bases, with 10 bases between them. This CDR3 contains 13 residues. Germline lookup yields CDR1 SNHLY and CDR2 FYNNEI. The CDR3, as DNA: TGTGCCAGCAGCACCATGACAGGAAACACCATATATTTT. Amino acids: CASSTMTGNTIYF.

The chain links TRBV7-2 to TRBJ2-5; no firm D call. Germline lookup yields CDR1 SGHTA and CDR2 FQGNSA. CDR3 length: 13 residues. Trimming removed 5 bases from V and 3 bases from J, with 10 bases in between. CDR3 sequence reads: CASSRPFEETQYF. DNA of the CDR3: TGTGCCAGCAGCAGGCCCTTCGAAGAGACCCAGTACTTC.

The sample holds a few counts of this clone. The chain uses TRBV6-5 and TRBJ1-6; D ambiguous. Germline V gives CDR1 MNHEY, CDR2 SVGAGI. The ends were cut back, 6 bases at V and 7 bases at J, with 7 bases in the middle. The CDR3 is 12 residues long. CDR3 bases: TGTGCCAGCAGCGTGGGGAATTCACCCCTCCACTTT. Protein sequence: CASSVGNSPLHF.

This clone came up a few times. CDR3 DNA sequence: TGCAGCGTCGGGGGTGCGGGGAGAGAGACCCAGTACTTC. Its translation: CSVGGAGRETQYF. The V call is TRBV29-1, the J call TRBJ2-5; TRBD2 is a possible D gene (6 bases). The CDR3 totals 13 residues. Germline V gene lookup returns CDR1 SQVTM and CDR2 ANQGSEA. Trimming shortened V by 6 bases and J by 4 bases, and 15 bases separated the two germline ends.

This chain joins TRBV10-3 and TRBJ1-2, with 9 bases matching TRBD1. Germline CDR1 and CDR2: ENHRY and SYGVKD. The CDR3 is made up of 13 amino acids. With V trimmed by 10 bases and J by 4 bases, 7 bases remained unmatched. CDR3 protein: CASGDREVYGYTF. The CDR3 region has the DNA TGTGCCAGCGGGGACAGGGAGGTCTATGGCTACACCTTC.